This T cell receptor beta chain was identified in a study of vaccination effects on CD4 cells after COVID-19. In regard to this clone: What it binds is unknown.

The J segment lost 2 bases and the V segment lost 8 bases, leaving 4 bases of the junction unmatched. CDR1 is SGHRS, CDR2 YFSETQ, per germline. The CDR3 length is 14 residues. ViraFEST used viral peptide pools to expand antigen-specific CD4+ T cells before sequencing. Subsequent to a culture period of under twelve days, CD4+ T cells were isolated. Each participant was given two doses of one vaccine (BNT162b2 or mRNA-1273). In culture with about 9.7 IU/ml IL-2 and roughly 10 ug/ml peptides, PBMC were grown at 1.5 million to 2 million per well. The data were produced by immunoSEQ multiplex PCR, yet TCRdb's version contains in-frame clones alone and is incomplete. The sample carries tens of thousands of clones, under 80% recorded once.

This chain links TRBV5-1 with TRBJ2-2; 9 bases align to TRBD1. The source of this sequence is a human donor who received a COVID-19 vaccine. Specimen: CD4+ T cells from PBMCs cultured with HCoV-OC43 spike peptides, collected after COVID-19 vaccination. The subset was: HCoV-OC43 spike overlapping peptide pool stimulation. The CDR3 region has the DNA TGCGCCAGTAAACAGGGGGCCAACACCGGGGAGCTGTTTTTT. This sequence encodes CASKQGANTGELFF.